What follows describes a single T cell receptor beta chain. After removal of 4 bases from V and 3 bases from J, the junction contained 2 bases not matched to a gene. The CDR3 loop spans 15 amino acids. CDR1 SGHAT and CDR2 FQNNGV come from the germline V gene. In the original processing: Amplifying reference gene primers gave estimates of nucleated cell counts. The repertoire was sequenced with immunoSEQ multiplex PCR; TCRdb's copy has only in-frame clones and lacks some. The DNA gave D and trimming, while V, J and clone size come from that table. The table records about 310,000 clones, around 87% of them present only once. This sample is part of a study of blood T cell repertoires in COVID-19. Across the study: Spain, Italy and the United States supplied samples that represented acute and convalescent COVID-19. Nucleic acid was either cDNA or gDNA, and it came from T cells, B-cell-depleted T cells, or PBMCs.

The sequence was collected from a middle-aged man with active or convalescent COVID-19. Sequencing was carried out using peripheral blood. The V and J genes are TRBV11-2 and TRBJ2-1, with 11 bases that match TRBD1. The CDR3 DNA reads TGTGCCAGCAGCTCGGGACAGGGGGTCTACAATGAGCAGTTCTTC. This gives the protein CASSSGQGVYNEQFF.